This TCR beta chain was captured by sequencing in a study of blood T cell repertoires in COVID-19. The CDR3 covers 17 residues. V shed 4 bases and J 0 bases; nucleotides not matched to a gene: 9. Germline V gene lookup returns CDR1 SGHAT and CDR2 FQNNGV. Per the original data handling: Researchers report that nucleated cell counts were estimated from reference gene primer amplification. Some clones are missing from TCRdb's copy, which holds only in-frame ones; the method was immunoSEQ multiplex PCR. V and J calls and clone size follow that table, whereas D and trimming were derived from the DNA. Here the sample spans around 200,000 clones, approximately 78% being singletons.

V usage is TRBV11-2 and J usage is TRBJ2-1, with 7 bases identical to TRBD2. The sequence was obtained from a woman of 80 years or more with acute or convalescent COVID-19. The material sequenced was peripheral blood. The CDR3 DNA reads as TGTGCCAGCAGCTCACTCCGGGGGGATAGCTCCTACAATGAGCAGTTCTTC. It translates to CASSSLRGDSSYNEQFF.